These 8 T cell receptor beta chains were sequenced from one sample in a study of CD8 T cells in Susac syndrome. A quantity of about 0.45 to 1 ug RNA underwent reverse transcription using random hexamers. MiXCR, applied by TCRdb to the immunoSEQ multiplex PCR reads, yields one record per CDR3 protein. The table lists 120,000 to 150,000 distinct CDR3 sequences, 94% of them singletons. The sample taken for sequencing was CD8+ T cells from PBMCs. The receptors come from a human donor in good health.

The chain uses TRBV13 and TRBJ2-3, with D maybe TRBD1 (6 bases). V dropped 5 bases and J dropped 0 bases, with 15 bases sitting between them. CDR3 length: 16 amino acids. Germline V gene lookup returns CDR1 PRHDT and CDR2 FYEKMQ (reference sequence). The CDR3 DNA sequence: TGTGCCAGCAGCACCACAGGGTACGGGAGCACAGATACGCAGTATTTT. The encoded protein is CASSTTGYGSTDTQYF.

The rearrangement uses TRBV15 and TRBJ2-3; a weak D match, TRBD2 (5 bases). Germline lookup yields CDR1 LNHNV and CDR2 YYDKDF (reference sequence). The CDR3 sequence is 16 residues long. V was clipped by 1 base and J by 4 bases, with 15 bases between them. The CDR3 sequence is CATSRGGLLGADTQYF. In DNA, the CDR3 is TGTGCCACCAGCAGAGGAGGACTTTTGGGCGCAGATACGCAGTATTTT.

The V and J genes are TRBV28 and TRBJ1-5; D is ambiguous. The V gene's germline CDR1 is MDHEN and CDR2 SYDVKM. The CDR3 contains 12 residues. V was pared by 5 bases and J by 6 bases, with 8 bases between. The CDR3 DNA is TGTGCCAGCAGTCCCGTGCGTCAGCCCCAGCATTTT. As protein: CASSPVRQPQHF.

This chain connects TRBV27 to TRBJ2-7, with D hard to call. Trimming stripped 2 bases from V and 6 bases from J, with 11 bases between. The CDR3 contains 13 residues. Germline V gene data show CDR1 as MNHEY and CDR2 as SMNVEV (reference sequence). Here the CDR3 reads CASSLGQPSEQYF. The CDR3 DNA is TGTGCCAGCAGTTTAGGGCAGCCGTCCGAGCAGTACTTC.

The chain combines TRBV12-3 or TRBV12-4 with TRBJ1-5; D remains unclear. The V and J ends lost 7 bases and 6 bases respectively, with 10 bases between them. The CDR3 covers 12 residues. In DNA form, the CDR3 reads TGTGCCAGCACTTTTCAAGGTCAGCCCCAGCATTTT. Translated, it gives CASTFQGQPQHF.

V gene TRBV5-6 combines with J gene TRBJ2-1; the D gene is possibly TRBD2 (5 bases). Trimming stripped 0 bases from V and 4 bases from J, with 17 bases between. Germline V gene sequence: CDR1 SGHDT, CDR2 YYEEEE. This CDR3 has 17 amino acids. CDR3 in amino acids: CASSLVLEVGGYNEQFF. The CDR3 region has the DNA TGTGCCAGCAGCTTGGTTTTGGAGGTTGGTGGGTACAATGAGCAGTTCTTC.

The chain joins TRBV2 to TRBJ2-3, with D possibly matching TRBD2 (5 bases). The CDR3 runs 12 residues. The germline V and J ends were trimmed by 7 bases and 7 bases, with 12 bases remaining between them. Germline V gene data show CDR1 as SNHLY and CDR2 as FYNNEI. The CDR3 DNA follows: TGTGCCAGCATCTCCGGGGTCAATACGCAGTATTTT. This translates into CASISGVNTQYF.

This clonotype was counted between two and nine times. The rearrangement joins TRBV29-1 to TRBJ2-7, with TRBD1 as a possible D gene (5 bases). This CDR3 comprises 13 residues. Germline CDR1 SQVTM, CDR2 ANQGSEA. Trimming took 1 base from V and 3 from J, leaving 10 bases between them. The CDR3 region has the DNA TGCAGCGTTGAAGGGCAGGGAATCTACGAGCAGTACTTC. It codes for CSVEGQGIYEQYF.